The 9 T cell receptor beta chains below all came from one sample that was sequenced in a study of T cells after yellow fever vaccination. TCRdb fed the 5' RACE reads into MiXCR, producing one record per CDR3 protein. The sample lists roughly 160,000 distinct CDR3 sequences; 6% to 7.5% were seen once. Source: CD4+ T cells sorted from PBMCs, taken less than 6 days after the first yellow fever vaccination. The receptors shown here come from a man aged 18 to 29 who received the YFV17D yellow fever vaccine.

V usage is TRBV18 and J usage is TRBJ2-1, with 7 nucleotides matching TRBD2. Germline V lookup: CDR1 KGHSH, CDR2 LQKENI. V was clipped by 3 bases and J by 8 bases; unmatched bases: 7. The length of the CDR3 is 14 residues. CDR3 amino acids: CASSPGLADDEQFF. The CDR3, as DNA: TGTGCCAGCTCACCTGGCCTAGCGGATGATGAGCAGTTCTTC.

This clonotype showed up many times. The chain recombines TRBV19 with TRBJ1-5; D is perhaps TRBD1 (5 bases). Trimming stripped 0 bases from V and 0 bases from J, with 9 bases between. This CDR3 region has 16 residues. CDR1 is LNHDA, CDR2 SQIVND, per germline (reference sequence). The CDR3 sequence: CASSIDGTSSNQPQHF. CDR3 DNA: TGTGCCAGTAGTATAGACGGGACGTCTAGCAATCAGCCCCAGCATTTT.

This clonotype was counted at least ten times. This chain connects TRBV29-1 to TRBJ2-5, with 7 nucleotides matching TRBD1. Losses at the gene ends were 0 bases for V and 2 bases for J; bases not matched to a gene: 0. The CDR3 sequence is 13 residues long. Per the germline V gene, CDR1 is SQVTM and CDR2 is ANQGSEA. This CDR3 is CSVEDRGQETQYF. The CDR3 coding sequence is TGCAGCGTTGAAGACAGGGGGCAAGAGACCCAGTACTTC.

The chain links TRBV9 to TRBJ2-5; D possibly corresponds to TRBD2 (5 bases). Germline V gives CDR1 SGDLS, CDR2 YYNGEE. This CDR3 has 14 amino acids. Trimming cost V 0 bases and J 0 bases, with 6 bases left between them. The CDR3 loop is CASSVGGYQETQYF. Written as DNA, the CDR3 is TGTGCCAGCAGCGTAGGAGGGTACCAAGAGACCCAGTACTTC.

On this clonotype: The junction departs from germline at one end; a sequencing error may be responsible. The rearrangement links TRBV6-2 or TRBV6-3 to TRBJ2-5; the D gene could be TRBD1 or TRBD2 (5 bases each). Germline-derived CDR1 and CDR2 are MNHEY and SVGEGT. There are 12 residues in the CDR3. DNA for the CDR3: TGTGCCAGCAGTTACTCGGGGGAGACCAAGTACTTC. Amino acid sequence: CASSYSGETKYF.

The CDR3 DNA reads as TGTGCCAGCAGTTTACCCAGGTTTTCCCCCAGTGGTAGCACAGATACGCAGTATTTT. Translating gives CASSLPRFSPSGSTDTQYF. The J gene is TRBJ2-3, the V gene TRBV12-3 or TRBV12-4, with D unresolved. V shed 2 bases and J shed 0 bases, with 21 bases lying between them. The CDR3 contains 19 residues.

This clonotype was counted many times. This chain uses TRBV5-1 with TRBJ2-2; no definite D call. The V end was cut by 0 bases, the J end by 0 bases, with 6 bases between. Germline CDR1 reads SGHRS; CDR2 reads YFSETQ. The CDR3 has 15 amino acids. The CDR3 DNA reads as TGCGCCAGCAGCTTGGGGGTCACGAACACCGGGGAGCTGTTTTTT. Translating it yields CASSLGVTNTGELFF.

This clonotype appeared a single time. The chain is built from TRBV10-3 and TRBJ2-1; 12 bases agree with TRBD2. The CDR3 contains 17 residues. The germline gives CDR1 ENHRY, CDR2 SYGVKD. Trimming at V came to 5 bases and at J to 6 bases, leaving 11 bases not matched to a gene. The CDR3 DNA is TGTGCCATCAGTTCCAAAGTCGCTAGCGGGGGGGCCAATGAGCAGTTCTTC. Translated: CAISSKVASGGANEQFF.

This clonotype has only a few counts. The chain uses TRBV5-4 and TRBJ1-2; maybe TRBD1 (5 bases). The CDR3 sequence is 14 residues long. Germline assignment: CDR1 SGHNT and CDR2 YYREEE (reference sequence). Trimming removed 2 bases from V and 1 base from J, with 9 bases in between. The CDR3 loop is CASSLGDLNYGYTF. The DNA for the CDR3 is TGTGCCAGCAGCTTAGGGGACCTTAACTATGGCTACACCTTC.